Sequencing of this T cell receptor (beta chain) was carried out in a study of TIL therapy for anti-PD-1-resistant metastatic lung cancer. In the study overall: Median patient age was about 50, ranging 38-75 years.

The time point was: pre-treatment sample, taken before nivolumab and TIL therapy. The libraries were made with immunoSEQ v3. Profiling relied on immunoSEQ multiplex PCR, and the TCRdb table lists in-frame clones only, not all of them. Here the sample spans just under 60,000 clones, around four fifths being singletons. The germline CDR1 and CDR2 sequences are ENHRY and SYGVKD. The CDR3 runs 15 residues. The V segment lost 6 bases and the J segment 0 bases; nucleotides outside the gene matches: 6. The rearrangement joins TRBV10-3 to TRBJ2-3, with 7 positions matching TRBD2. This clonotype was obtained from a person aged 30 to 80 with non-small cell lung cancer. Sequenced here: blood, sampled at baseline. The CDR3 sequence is CAISPGGTSTDTQYF. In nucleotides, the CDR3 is TGTGCCATCAGCCCCGGGGGGACTAGCACAGATACGCAGTATTTT.